This entry describes one TCR beta chain. Original analysis: Nucleated cell counts were estimated from reference gene primer amplification. Assay used: immunoSEQ multiplex PCR; TCRdb lists only in-frame clones, some missing. V and J calls and clone size are those listed in that table; D and trimming were worked out from the DNA. Here the sample spans hundreds of thousands of clones, around 82% being singletons. The data were obtained in a study of blood T cell repertoires in COVID-19. Across the whole study: Specimens from acute and convalescent COVID-19 originated in the United States, Italy and Spain. PBMCs, B-cell-depleted T cells, or T cells were the source of the cDNA or gDNA that made up the material.

Per the germline V gene, CDR1 is LGHDT and CDR2 is YNNKEL (reference sequence). This CDR3 is 16 amino acids long. J was trimmed by 2 bases and V by 3 bases; bases with no gene match: 5. The chain couples TRBV3-1 (or the pseudogene TRBV3-2) to TRBJ2-3; 10 bases match TRBD2. The source of this sequence is a woman between 50 and 59 years old who had recovered from COVID-19. Sequenced input: peripheral blood. CDR3 nucleotide sequence: TGTGCCAGCAGCCATCGTAGCGGGGGGCCCACAGATACGCAGTATTTT. Its protein is CASSHRSGGPTDTQYF.